Listed here is a single T cell receptor (beta chain). These data come from a study of T cell changes during pregnancy in multiple sclerosis. With V trimmed by 2 bases and J by 13 bases, 8 bases remained unmatched. Germline values: CDR1 MNHEY, CDR2 SMNVEV (reference sequence). The CDR3 is 13 residues long. Only in-frame clones appear in the TCRdb table, and some are missing; sequencing was by immunoSEQ multiplex PCR. The sample has under 100,000 clones, about 94% seen once; the top ten hold roughly 2.5%. The material was peripheral blood, obtained in the third trimester of pregnancy. This chain links TRBV27 with TRBJ1-2; 9 positions agree with TRBD1. This receptor was taken from a female donor with multiple sclerosis, enrolled in a pregnancy study. The CDR3 DNA sequence: TGTGCCAGCAGTTTAAGGACCGGGACAGGGTTCACCTTC. This sequence encodes CASSLRTGTGFTF.